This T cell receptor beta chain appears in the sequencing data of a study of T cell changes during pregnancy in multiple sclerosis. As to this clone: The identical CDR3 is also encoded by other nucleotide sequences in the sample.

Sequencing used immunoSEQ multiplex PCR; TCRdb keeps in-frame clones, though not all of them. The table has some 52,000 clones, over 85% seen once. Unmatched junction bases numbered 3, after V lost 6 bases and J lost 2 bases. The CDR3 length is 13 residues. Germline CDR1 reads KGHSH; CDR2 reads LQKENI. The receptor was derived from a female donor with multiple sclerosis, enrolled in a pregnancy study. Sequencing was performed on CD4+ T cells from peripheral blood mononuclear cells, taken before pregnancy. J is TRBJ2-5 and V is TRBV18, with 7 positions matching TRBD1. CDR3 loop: CASSPGQQETQYF. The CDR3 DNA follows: TGTGCCAGCTCTCCGGGACAGCAAGAGACCCAGTACTTC.